The source of this T cell receptor beta chain is a study of cytomegalovirus exposure and HLA in healthy donors. PCR used 60 Vbeta primers and 13 Jbeta primers. Sequencing used immunoSEQ multiplex PCR; TCRdb keeps in-frame clones, though not all of them. The repertoire holds about 140,000 clones, with about four fifths as singletons. Germline V CDR1 and CDR2: LNHDA, SQIVND (reference sequence). CDR3 length equals 15 residues. V lost 5 bases to trimming and J lost 0 bases, with 13 bases between them. The rearrangement joins TRBV19 to TRBJ2-5, with D perhaps matching TRBD1 (6 bases). The sequenced sample consisted of PBMCs. The TCR comes from a male donor in good health and CMV-seronegative. CDR3 region: CASSPGQLYQETQYF. CDR3 nucleotide sequence: TGTGCCAGTAGTCCCGGACAGCTTTACCAAGAGACCCAGTACTTC.